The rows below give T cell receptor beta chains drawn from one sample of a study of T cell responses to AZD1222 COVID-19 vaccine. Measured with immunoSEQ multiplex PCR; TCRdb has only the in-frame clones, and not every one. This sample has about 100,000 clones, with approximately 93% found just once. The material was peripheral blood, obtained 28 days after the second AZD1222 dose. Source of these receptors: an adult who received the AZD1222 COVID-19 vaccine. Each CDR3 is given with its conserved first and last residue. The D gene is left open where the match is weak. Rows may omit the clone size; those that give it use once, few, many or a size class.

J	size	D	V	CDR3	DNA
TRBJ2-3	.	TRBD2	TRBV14	CASSRTSGSSDTQYF	TGTGCCAGCAGCCGCACTAGCGGGAGTTCAGATACGCAGTATTTT
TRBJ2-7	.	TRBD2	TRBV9	CASSPSWRTSGSIYEQYF	TGTGCCAGCAGCCCAAGCTGGCGGACTAGCGGGAGTATCTACGAGCAGTACTTC
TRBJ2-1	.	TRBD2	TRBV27	CASSLRRLADNEQFF	TGTGCCAGCAGTTTAAGGCGCCTAGCGGACAATGAGCAGTTCTTC
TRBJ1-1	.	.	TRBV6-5	CASGGYRSTEAFF	TGTGCCAGCGGGGGTTATCGGAGCACTGAAGCTTTCTTT
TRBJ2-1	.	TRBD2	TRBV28	CASSTALAGGLYNEQFF	TGTGCCAGCAGTACCGCCCTAGCGGGAGGTTTGTACAATGAGCAGTTCTTC
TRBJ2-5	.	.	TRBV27	CASSLTRGQTQYF	TGTGCCAGCAGTTTGACACGGGGGCAAACCCAGTACTTC
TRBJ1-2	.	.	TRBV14	CASSQDLTGLNGYTF	TGTGCCAGCAGCCAAGATCTTACCGGTCTAAATGGCTACACCTTC
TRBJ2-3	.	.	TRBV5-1	CASSLEGRFTDTQYF	TGCGCCAGCAGCTTGGAGGGCCGATTCACAGATACGCAGTATTTT
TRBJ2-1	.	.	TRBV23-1	CASSPYEQFF	TGCGCCAGCAGTCCGTATGAGCAGTTCTTC
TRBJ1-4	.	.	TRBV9	CASSDRDGNEKLFF	TGTGCCAGCAGCGACCGGGACGGAAATGAAAAACTGTTTTTT
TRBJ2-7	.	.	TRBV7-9	CASSLGSYEQYF	TGTGCCAGCAGCTTAGGAAGCTACGAGCAGTACTTC
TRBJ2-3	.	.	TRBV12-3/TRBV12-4	CASSFYTDTQYF	TGTGCCAGCAGTTTCTACACAGATACGCAGTATTTT
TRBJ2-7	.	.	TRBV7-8	CASRSGAGVRSGQYF	TGTGCCAGCAGGTCGGGGGCAGGGGTGCGGTCGGGGCAGTACTTC
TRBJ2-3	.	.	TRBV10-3	CAIKEGEPDTQYF	TGTGCCATCAAGGAAGGGGAACCAGATACGCAGTATTTT
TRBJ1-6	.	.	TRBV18	CASSSTGRDSPLHF	TGTGCCAGCTCATCGACTGGTAGAGATTCACCCCTCCACTTT
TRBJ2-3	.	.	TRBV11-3	CASSERGITDTQYF	TGTGCCAGCAGCGAGAGGGGGATTACAGATACGCAGTATTTT
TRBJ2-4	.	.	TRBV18	CASSPPEGGDIQYF	TGTGCCAGCTCACCACCCGAGGGGGGAGACATTCAGTACTTC
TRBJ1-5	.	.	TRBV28	CASIRGGGNQPQHF	TGTGCCAGCATTCGGGGAGGTGGCAATCAGCCCCAGCATTTT
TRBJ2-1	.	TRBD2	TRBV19	CASSMGRTRLDEQFF	TGTGCCAGTAGTATGGGTAGGACTAGGCTGGATGAGCAGTTCTTC
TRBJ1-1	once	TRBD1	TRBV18	CASSPDRGHTEAFF	TGTGCCAGCTCACCAGACAGGGGGCACACTGAAGCTTTCTTT
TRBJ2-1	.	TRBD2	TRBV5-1	CASSLGLAGGAYNEQFF	TGCGCCAGCAGCTTGGGCTTGGCGGGAGGCGCCTACAATGAGCAGTTCTTC
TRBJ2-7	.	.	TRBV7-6	CASSFMAGRTDEQYF	TGTGCCAGCAGCTTCATGGCAGGGAGGACCGACGAGCAGTACTTC
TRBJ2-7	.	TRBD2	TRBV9	CASSPSVAGAREQYF	TGTGCCAGCAGCCCGAGCGTTGCGGGAGCCCGCGAGCAGTACTTC
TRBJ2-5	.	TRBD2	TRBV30	CAWVGRESRRETQYF	TGTGCCTGGGTGGGGAGGGAGTCTAGGCGGGAGACCCAGTACTTC
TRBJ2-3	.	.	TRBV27	CASSLEGVSTDTQYF	TGTGCCAGCAGTTTAGAGGGGGTGAGCACAGATACGCAGTATTTT
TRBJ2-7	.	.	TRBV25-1	CASSEKYEQYF	TGTGCCAGCAGTGAAAAATACGAGCAGTACTTC
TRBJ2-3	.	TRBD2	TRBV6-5	CASRSGAHTDTQYF	TGTGCCAGCAGAAGCGGGGCCCACACAGATACGCAGTATTTT
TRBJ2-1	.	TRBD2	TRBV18	CATTHQEGTSIEQFF	TGTGCCACCACTCACCAGGAGGGGACTAGCATTGAGCAGTTCTTC
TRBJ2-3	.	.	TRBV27	CASTSRGVSTDTQYF	TGTGCCAGCACGTCCAGGGGGGTTAGCACAGATACGCAGTATTTT
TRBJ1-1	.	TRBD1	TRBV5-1	CASSWFSGQGVMNTEAFF	TGCGCCAGCAGCTGGTTCTCGGGACAGGGGGTCATGAACACTGAAGCTTTCTTT